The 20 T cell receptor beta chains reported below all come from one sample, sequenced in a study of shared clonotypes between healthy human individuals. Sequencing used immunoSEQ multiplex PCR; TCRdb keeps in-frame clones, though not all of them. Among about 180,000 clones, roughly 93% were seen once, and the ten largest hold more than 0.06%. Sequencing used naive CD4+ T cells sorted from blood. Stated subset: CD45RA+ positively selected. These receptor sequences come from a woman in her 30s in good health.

CDR3 coding DNA: TGTGCCAGCAGCTTAGGGGACGGGAACATTCAGTACTTC. Translated, it gives CASSLGDGNIQYF. J is TRBJ2-4 and V is TRBV11-3, with D perhaps being TRBD1 or TRBD2 (5 bases each). Trimming took 1 base from V and 7 from J, leaving 8 bases between them. The CDR3 length is 13 residues. The germline V gene has CDR1 SGHNT and CDR2 YENEEA.

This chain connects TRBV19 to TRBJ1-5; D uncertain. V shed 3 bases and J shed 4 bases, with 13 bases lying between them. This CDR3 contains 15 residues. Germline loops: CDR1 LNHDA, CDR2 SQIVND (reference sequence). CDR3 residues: CASSMGGLGNQPQHF. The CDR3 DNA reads TGTGCCAGTAGTATGGGAGGGTTAGGGAATCAGCCCCAGCATTTT.

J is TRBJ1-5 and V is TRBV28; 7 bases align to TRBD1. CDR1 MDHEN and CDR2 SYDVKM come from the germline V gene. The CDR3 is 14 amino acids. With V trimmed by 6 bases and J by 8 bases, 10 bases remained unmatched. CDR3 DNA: TGTGCCAGCAGCCTCGCGCTACAGGGGAAGCCCCAGCATTTT. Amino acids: CASSLALQGKPQHF.

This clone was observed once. CDR3 loop: CASSSGTEAFF. CDR3 in DNA: TGTGCCAGCAGTTCGGGCACTGAAGCTTTCTTT. The chain carries TRBV28 and TRBJ1-1; D call uncertain. Trimming removed 4 bases from V and 4 bases from J, with 4 bases in between. The CDR3 is made up of 11 amino acids. Germline CDR1 MDHEN, CDR2 SYDVKM.

This CDR3 reads CASSDYRGIGANVLTF. DNA of the CDR3: TGTGCCAGCAGTGATTACAGGGGGATAGGGGCCAACGTCCTGACTTTC. V usage is TRBV25-1 and J usage is TRBJ2-6; TRBD1 matches at 8 bases. This CDR3 is built from 16 residues. The ends lost 3 bases at V and 4 bases at J; junction bases unmatched: 5. Germline lookup yields CDR1 MGHDK and CDR2 SYGVNS.

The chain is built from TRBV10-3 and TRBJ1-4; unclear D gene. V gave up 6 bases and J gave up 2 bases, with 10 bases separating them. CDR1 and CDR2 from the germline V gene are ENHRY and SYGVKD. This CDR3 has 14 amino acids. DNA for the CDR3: TGTGCCATCAGCCCATCGGTCACTAATGAAAAACTGTTTTTT. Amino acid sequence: CAISPSVTNEKLFF.

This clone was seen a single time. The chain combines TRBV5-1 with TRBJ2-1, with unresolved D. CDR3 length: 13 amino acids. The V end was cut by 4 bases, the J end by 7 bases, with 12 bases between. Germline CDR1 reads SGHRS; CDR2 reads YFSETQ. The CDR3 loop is CASSHNSVNEQFF. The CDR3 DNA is TGCGCCAGCAGCCACAATTCTGTTAATGAGCAGTTCTTC.

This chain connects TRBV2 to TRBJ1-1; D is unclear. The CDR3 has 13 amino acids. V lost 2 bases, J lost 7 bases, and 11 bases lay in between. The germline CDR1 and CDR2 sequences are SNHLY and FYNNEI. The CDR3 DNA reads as TGTGCCAGCAGTGAATTTATGGAGAATGAAGCTTTCTTT. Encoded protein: CASSEFMENEAFF.

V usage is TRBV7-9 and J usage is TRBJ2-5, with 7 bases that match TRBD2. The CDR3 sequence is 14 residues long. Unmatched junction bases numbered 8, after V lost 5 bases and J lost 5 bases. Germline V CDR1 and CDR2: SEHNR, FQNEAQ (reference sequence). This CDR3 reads CASSPPPSGETQYF. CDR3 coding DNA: TGTGCCAGCAGCCCCCCCCCTAGCGGCGAGACCCAGTACTTC. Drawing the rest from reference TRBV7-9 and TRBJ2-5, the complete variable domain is DTGVSQNPRHKITKRGQNVTFRCDPISEHNRLYWYRQTLGQGPEFLTYFQNEAQLEKSRLLSDRFSAERPKGSFSTLEIQRTEQGDSAMYLCASSPPPSGETQYFGPGTRLLVL.

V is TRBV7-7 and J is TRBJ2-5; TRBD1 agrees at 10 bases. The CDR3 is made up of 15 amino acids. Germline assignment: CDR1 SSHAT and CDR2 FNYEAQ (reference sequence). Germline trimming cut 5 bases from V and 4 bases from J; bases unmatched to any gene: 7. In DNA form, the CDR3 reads TGTGCCAGCAGCGCGACAGGGGGCAAGGGAGAGACCCAGTACTTC. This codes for CASSATGGKGETQYF.

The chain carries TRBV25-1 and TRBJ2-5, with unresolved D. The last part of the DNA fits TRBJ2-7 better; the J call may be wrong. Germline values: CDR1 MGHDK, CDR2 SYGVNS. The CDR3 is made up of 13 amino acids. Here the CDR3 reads CASSDSIKYEQYF. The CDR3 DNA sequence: TGTGCCAGCTCCGATAGCATTAAATACGAGCAGTACTTC.

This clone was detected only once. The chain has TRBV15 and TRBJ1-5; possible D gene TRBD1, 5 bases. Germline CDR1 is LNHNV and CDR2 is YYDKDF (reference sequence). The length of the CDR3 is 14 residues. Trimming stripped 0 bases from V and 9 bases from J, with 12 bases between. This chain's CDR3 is CATSRDRGTGPQHF. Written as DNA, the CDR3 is TGTGCCACCAGCAGAGATCGAGGGACGGGGCCCCAGCATTTT.

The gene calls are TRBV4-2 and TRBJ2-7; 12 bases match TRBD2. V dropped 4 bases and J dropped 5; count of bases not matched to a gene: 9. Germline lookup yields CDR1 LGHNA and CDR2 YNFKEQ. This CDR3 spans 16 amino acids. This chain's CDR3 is CASSLATSGSPHEQYF. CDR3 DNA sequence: TGTGCCAGCAGCCTTGCGACTAGCGGGAGCCCCCACGAGCAGTACTTC.

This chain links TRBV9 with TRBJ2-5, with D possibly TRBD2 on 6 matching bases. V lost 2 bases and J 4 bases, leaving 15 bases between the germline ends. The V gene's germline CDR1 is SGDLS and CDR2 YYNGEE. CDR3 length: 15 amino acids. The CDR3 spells CASSVRSGRVETQYF. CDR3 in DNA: TGTGCCAGCAGCGTGAGATCCGGGAGAGTAGAGACCCAGTACTTC.

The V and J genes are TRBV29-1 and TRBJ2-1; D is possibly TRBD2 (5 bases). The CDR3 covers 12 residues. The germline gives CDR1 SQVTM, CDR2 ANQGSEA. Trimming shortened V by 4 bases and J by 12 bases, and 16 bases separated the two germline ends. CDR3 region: CSVGRAAEVQFF. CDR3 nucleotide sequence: TGCAGCGTTGGGCGGGCCGCAGAGGTGCAGTTCTTC.

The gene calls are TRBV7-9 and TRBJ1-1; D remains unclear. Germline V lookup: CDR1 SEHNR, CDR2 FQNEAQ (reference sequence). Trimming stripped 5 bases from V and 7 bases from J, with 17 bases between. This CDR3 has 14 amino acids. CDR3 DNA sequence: TGTGCCAGCAGCATTTTGGCCGGGAACCGTGAAGCTTTCTTT. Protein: CASSILAGNREAFF. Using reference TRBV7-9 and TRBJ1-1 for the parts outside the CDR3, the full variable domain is DTGVSQNPRHKITKRGQNVTFRCDPISEHNRLYWYRQTLGQGPEFLTYFQNEAQLEKSRLLSDRFSAERPKGSFSTLEIQRTEQGDSAMYLCASSILAGNREAFFGQGTRLTVV.

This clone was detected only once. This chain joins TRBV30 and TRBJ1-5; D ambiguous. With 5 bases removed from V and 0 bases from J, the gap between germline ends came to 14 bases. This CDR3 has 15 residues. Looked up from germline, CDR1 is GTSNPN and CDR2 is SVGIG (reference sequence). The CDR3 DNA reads TGTGCCTGGTCATCCGGGCCCTCTAGCAATCAGCCCCAGCATTTT. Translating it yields CAWSSGPSSNQPQHF.

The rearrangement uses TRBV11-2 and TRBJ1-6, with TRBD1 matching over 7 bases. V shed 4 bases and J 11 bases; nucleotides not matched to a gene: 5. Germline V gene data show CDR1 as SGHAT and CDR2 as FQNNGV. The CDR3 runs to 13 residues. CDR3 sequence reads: CASSSNRGPPLHF. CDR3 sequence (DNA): TGTGCCAGCAGCTCGAACAGGGGTCCACCCCTCCACTTT.

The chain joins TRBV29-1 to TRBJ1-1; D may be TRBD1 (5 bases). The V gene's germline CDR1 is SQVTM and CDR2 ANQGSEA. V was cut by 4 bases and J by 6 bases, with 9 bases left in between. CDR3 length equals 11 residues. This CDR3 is CSVVGAAEAFF. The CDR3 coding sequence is TGCAGCGTTGTAGGGGCTGCTGAAGCTTTCTTT.

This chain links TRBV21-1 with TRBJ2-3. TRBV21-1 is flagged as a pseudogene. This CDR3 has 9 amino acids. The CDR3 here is CASSNTQYF. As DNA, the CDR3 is TGTGCCAGCAGCAACACGCAGTATTTT.